This T cell receptor (beta chain) was captured in a study of control samples from healthy donors and cancer patients. The CDR3 has 11 residues. Trimming pared 5 bases from V and 7 bases from J, leaving 9 bases between. CDR1 and CDR2 from the germline V gene are DFQATT and SNEGSKA (reference sequence). Generated by immunoSEQ multiplex PCR, the TCRdb table keeps only in-frame clones and is missing some. The table has 150,000 to 200,000 clones, about 90% seen once; the top ten hold 0.68%. The rearrangement joins TRBV20-1 to TRBJ2-1; D unresolved. The source is a woman aged 25 to 39 in good health. The sample taken for sequencing was blood. CDR3 amino acids: CSAPRFNEQFF. As DNA, the CDR3 is TGCAGTGCTCCTAGGTTTAATGAGCAGTTCTTC.